The 24 T cell receptor beta chains listed next were all sequenced from one sample in a study of T cells after yellow fever vaccination. TCRdb reanalysed the 5' RACE reads using MiXCR and keeps one entry per CDR3 protein. The profile covers hundreds of thousands of distinct CDR3 sequences, with 3.6% appearing a single time and about a quarter taken by the ten largest. Sequenced material: PBMCs, taken on the day of the yellow fever booster vaccination. The source is a man between 18 and 29 years old who received the YFV17D yellow fever vaccine.

The table lists this clonotype with a few counts. The chain recombines TRBV7-8 with TRBJ1-5, with TRBD1 as a possible D gene (5 bases). V lost 9 bases, J lost 3 bases, and 15 bases lay in between. This CDR3 has 14 residues. CDR1 SGHVS and CDR2 FQNEAQ come from the germline V gene. CDR3 DNA sequence: TGTGCCAGTACCGGGGCATTGAACAATCAGCCCCAGCATTTT. It yields the protein CASTGALNNQPQHF. The whole variable domain, remainder taken from reference TRBV7-8 and TRBJ1-5, is GAGVSQSPRYKVAKRGQDVALRCDPISGHVSLFWYQQALGQGPEFLTYFQNEAQLDKSGLPSDRFFAERPEGSVSTLKIQRTQQEDSAVYLCASTGALNNQPQHFGDGTRLSIL.

This clonotype has a count of ten or more. The rearrangement uses TRBV7-3 and TRBJ1-1; D possibly corresponds to TRBD1 (6 bases). Trimming took 5 bases from V and 3 from J, leaving 13 bases between them. Germline V lookup: CDR1 SGHTA, CDR2 FQGTGA. The CDR3 is made up of 14 amino acids. The CDR3 loop is CASSHGGGHTEAFF. The CDR3 DNA reads TGTGCCAGCAGCCATGGGGGGGGGCACACTGAAGCTTTCTTT.

This clonotype was seen only once. Being one base from a much bigger clone, this may be a read error. V usage is TRBV7-6 and J usage is TRBJ2-7, with 11 bases fitting TRBD1. CDR1 is SGHVS and CDR2 is FNYEAQ in the germline V gene. This CDR3 has 14 amino acids. In DNA, the CDR3 is TGTGCCAGCAGCTCGGACAGGGGGCTGTACGAGCACTACTTC. Protein: CASSSDRGLYEHYF.

This clonotype was counted ten times or more. The V gene is TRBV15, the J gene TRBJ1-1; the D is unclear. Trimming stripped 0 bases from V and 3 bases from J, with 8 bases between. Germline CDR1 and CDR2: LNHNV and YYDKDF (reference sequence). The CDR3 consists of 14 residues. The CDR3 here is CATSRDQADTEAFF. The DNA of the CDR3 is TGTGCCACCAGCAGAGATCAGGCAGACACTGAAGCTTTCTTT.

This chain links TRBV7-6 with TRBJ2-1; D might be TRBD1 (8 bases). CDR3 length: 16 residues. V was shortened by 5 bases and J by 1 base, with 15 bases between the two germline ends. Germline V gene data show CDR1 as SGHVS and CDR2 as FNYEAQ. The CDR3 here is CASSQEQGGSYNEQFF. The CDR3 DNA sequence: TGTGCCAGCAGCCAAGAACAGGGGGGGTCCTACAATGAGCAGTTCTTC. Looking up the rest from reference TRBV7-6 and TRBJ2-1 gives the full variable domain: GAGVSQSPRYKVTKRGQDVALRCDPISGHVSLYWYRQALGQGPEFLTYFNYEAQQDKSGLPNDRFSAERPEGSISTLTIQRTEQRDSAMYRCASSQEQGGSYNEQFFGPGTRLTVL.

This clonotype was recorded a few times. The gene calls are TRBV13 and TRBJ2-7; D not certain. Germline-derived CDR1 and CDR2 are PRHDT and FYEKMQ (reference sequence). This CDR3 spans 14 amino acids. Trimming stripped 5 bases from V and 3 bases from J, with 14 bases between. CDR3 in DNA: TGTGCCAGCAGCACCGACGGTGGCTTCTACGAGCAGTACTTC. It is translated as CASSTDGGFYEQYF.

This clonotype came up many times. The chain uses TRBV5-1 and TRBJ1-1; TRBD1 matches at 8 bases. V was clipped by 3 bases and J by 0 bases; unmatched bases: 1. CDR1 SGHRS and CDR2 YFSETQ come from the germline V gene. The CDR3 spans 14 residues. CDR3: CASSWDRMNTEAFF. The CDR3 nucleotides read TGCGCCAGCAGCTGGGACAGGATGAACACTGAAGCTTTCTTT. The full variable domain, rest sourced from reference TRBV5-1 and TRBJ1-1, is KAGVTQTPRYLIKTRGQQVTLSCSPISGHRSVSWYQQTPGQGLQFLFEYFSETQRNKGNFPGRFSGRQFSNSRSEMNVSTLELGDSALYLCASSWDRMNTEAFFGQGTRLTVV.

The genes are TRBV5-1 and TRBJ1-1; D is ambiguous. Trimming shortened V by 0 bases and J by 8 bases, and 14 bases separated the two germline ends. Germline assignment: CDR1 SGHRS and CDR2 YFSETQ. This CDR3 contains 14 residues. The CDR3 region is CASSLGSPITEAFF. The CDR3 nucleotides are TGCGCCAGCAGCTTGGGGAGTCCGATCACCGAAGCTTTCTTT.

The chain employs TRBV2 and TRBJ1-5, with D possibly being TRBD1 (5 bases). This CDR3 is built from 17 residues. The V end lost 3 bases, the J end lost 0 bases, and 15 bases lay between the germline ends. Germline assignment: CDR1 SNHLY and CDR2 FYNNEI. In nucleotides, the CDR3 is TGTGCCAGCAGTGATGAGACAGACATTTATAGCAATCAGCCCCAGCATTTT. This sequence encodes CASSDETDIYSNQPQHF.

This clonotype turned up a few times. The V call is TRBV24-1, the J call TRBJ1-5, with 7 bases that match TRBD1. V gave up 2 bases and J gave up 7 bases; unmatched junction bases: 4. CDR1 and CDR2 from the germline V gene are KGHDR and SFDVKD. This CDR3 is built from 14 residues. CDR3: CATSDSQGGQPQHF. The DNA for the CDR3 is TGTGCCACCAGTGATTCTCAGGGGGGACAGCCCCAGCATTTT.

This clonotype has a count of ten or more. J is TRBJ1-5 and V is TRBV6-5, with 9 bases identical to TRBD1. This CDR3 region has 14 residues. The trim removed 7 bases at V and 6 bases at J, leaving 7 bases unmatched. Germline CDR1 MNHEY, CDR2 SVGAGI. CDR3 region: CASKGQGIGQPQHF. Here the CDR3 DNA reads TGTGCCAGCAAAGGACAGGGGATTGGTCAGCCCCAGCATTTT.

This clonotype has more than one count but fewer than ten. This rearrangement joins TRBV14 to TRBJ2-1; possible D gene TRBD1, 5 bases. Germline CDR1 reads SGHDN; CDR2 reads FVKESK. V lost 1 base and J lost 5, with 15 bases in between. The CDR3 contains 16 residues. The CDR3 reads CASSQGTGPYNNEQFF. As DNA, the CDR3 is TGTGCCAGCAGCCAAGGTACAGGCCCCTACAACAATGAGCAGTTCTTC.

This clonotype was seen a few times. The genes are TRBV20-1 and TRBJ1-1; D may be TRBD1 (5 bases). In germline, CDR1 is DFQATT, CDR2 SNEGSKA (reference sequence). The CDR3 has 14 residues. V was cut by 3 bases and J by 7 bases, with 18 bases left in between. CDR3 protein: CSAREDGGGDEAFF. CDR3 sequence (DNA): TGCAGTGCTAGGGAAGATGGGGGAGGCGATGAAGCTTTCTTT.

The chain links TRBV12-3 or TRBV12-4 to TRBJ1-5; tentatively, D is TRBD1 (6 bases). This CDR3 contains 13 residues. V shed 6 bases and J shed 7 bases, with 13 bases lying between them. The CDR3 here is CASRLTGSQPQHF. The CDR3 DNA reads TGTGCCAGCAGGCTCACAGGGAGCCAGCCCCAGCATTTT.

This clonotype was seen many times. This chain connects TRBV7-2 to TRBJ2-5, with 14 nucleotides matching TRBD2. The CDR3 length is 16 residues. CDR1 and CDR2 from the germline V gene are SGHTA and FQGNSA. The trim removed 3 bases at V and 4 bases at J, leaving 4 bases unmatched. The CDR3 bases are TGTGCCAGCAGCTTTTATGGACTAGCGGGGGGAGAGACCCAGTACTTC. It codes for CASSFYGLAGGETQYF.

This clonotype was detected only a few times. The chain uses TRBV5-1 and TRBJ1-6; 8 bases match TRBD1. The length of the CDR3 is 14 residues. CDR1 and CDR2 (germline): SGHRS, YFSETQ. V gave up 5 bases and J gave up 5 bases; unmatched junction bases: 3. This CDR3 reads CASSMTGDNSPLHF. The CDR3 region has the DNA TGCGCCAGCAGTATGACAGGGGATAATTCACCCCTCCACTTT.

The chain joins TRBV6-6 to TRBJ1-5; D remains ambiguous. Trimming pared 2 bases from V and 3 bases from J, leaving 8 bases between. This CDR3 is 14 amino acids long. Germline V gives CDR1 MNHNY, CDR2 SVGAGI (reference sequence). CDR3 sequence reads: CASSYSPDNQPQHF. The CDR3 DNA is TGTGCCAGCAGTTACAGTCCAGACAATCAGCCCCAGCATTTT.

Many counts were recorded for this clonotype. The gene calls are TRBV5-5 and TRBJ1-1; D ambiguous. Germline V gene sequence: CDR1 SGHKS, CDR2 YYEKEE (reference sequence). V was clipped by 4 bases and J by 1 base, with 14 bases between them. There are 15 residues in the CDR3. This chain's CDR3 is CASSAGWFPNTEAFF. The DNA of the CDR3 is TGTGCCAGCAGCGCTGGTTGGTTCCCGAACACTGAAGCTTTCTTT.

The chain combines TRBV12-3 or TRBV12-4 with TRBJ1-1; D perhaps matches TRBD1 (6 bases). There are 14 residues in the CDR3. Trimming took off 2 bases at V and 7 bases at J, with 14 bases between the two ends. The CDR3 DNA reads TGTGCCAGCAGTTTACTACAGGGAGCGGATGAAGCTTTCTTT. Translating it yields CASSLLQGADEAFF.

This clonotype was seen ten or more times. The V gene is TRBV11-2, the J gene TRBJ2-7; D remains unclear. V was pared by 5 bases and J by 3 bases, with 11 bases between. The CDR3 has 13 amino acids. Germline V gene data show CDR1 as SGHAT and CDR2 as FQNNGV. CDR3 in amino acids: CASSVLFSYEQYF. The CDR3 DNA reads TGTGCCAGCAGCGTCCTGTTCAGCTACGAGCAGTACTTC. Based on the CDR3 plus reference TRBV11-2 and TRBJ2-7, the full variable domain is EAGVAQSPRYKIIEKRQSVAFWCNPISGHATLYWYQQILGQGPKLLIQFQNNGVVDDSQLPKDRFSAERLKGVDSTLKIQPAKLEDSAVYLCASSVLFSYEQYFGPGTRLTVT.

This clonotype was observed a handful of times. The chain is built from TRBV7-8 and TRBJ2-7; 10 bases fit TRBD2. The germline gives CDR1 SGHVS, CDR2 FQNEAQ. This CDR3 has 13 amino acids. The V gene end was trimmed by 5 bases and the J gene end by 2 bases; junction bases not matched to a gene: 0. CDR3 loop: CASSGLAAYEQYV. The DNA for the CDR3 is TGTGCCAGCAGCGGACTAGCGGCCTACGAGCAGTACGTC.

The genes are TRBV20-1 and TRBJ2-1; D may be TRBD2 (6 bases). Trimming removed 5 bases at V and 4 bases at J, with 12 bases between. This CDR3 is built from 13 residues. Germline lookup yields CDR1 DFQATT and CDR2 SNEGSKA (reference sequence). Here the CDR3 reads CSAPTRGYNEQFF. In nucleotides, the CDR3 is TGCAGTGCTCCCACCCGGGGGTACAATGAGCAGTTCTTC.

This clonotype has at least ten counts. The V gene is TRBV6-2 or TRBV6-3, the J gene TRBJ2-5, with D hard to call. This CDR3 spans 11 amino acids. The V gene lost 10 bases and the J gene lost 8 bases, with 14 bases spanning the gap. Germline-derived CDR1 and CDR2 are MNHEY and SVGEGT. CDR3 in amino acids: CATGGGRTQYF. Here the CDR3 DNA reads TGTGCCACTGGTGGTGGACGAACCCAGTACTTC.

There are many counts of this clonotype. The CDR3 spells CAVQGGDEQFF. In DNA form, the CDR3 reads TGCGCCGTCCAGGGAGGCGATGAGCAGTTCTTC. The genes are TRBV5-1 and TRBJ2-1; D is possibly TRBD2 (6 bases). CDR1 and CDR2 (germline): SGHRS, YFSETQ. This CDR3 region has 11 residues. V was cut by 10 bases and J by 8 bases, with 13 bases left in between.